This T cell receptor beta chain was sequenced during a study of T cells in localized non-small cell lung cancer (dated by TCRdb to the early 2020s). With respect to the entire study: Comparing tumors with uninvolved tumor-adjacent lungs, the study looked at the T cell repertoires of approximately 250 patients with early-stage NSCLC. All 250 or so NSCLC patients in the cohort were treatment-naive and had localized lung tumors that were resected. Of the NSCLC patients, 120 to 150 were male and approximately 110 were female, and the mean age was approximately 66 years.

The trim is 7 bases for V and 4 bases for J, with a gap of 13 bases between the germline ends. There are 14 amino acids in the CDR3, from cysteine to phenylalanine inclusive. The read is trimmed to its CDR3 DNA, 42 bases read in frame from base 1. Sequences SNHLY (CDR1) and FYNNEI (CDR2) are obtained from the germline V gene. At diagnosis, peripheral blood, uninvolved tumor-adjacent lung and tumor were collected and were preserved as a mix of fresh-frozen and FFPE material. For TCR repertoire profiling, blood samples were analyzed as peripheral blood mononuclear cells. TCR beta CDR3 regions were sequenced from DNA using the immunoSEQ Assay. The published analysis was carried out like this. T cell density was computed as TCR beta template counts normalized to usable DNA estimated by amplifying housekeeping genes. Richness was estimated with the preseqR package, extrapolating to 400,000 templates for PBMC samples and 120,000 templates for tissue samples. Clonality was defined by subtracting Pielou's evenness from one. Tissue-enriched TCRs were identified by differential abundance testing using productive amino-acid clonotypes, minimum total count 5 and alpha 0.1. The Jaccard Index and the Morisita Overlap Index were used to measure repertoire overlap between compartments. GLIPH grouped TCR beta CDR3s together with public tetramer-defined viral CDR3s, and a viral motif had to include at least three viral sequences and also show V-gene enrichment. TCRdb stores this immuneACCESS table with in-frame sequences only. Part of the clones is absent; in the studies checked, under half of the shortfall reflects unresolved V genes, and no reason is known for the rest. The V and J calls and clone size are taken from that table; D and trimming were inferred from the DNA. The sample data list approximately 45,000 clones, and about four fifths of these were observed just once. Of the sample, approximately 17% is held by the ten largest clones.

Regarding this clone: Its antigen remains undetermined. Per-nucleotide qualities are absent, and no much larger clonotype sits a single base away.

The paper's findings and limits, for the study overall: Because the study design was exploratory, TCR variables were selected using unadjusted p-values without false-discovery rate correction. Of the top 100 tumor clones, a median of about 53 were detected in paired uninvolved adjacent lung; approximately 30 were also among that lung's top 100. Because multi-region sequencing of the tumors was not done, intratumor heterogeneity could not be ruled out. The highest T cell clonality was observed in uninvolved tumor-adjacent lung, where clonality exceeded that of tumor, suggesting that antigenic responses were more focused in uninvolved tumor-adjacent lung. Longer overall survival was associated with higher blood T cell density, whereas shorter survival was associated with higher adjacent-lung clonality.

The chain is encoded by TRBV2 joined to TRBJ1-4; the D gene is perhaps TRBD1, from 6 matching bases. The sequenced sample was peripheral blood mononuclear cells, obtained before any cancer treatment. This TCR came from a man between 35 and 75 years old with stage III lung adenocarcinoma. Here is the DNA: TGTGCCAGCAAAAGGACAGCGCTTAATGAAAAACTGTTTTTT. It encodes CASKRTALNEKLFF.